One T cell receptor (beta chain) is described in this entry. The data belong to a study of T cell responses to AZD1222 COVID-19 vaccine. CDR3 length equals 15 residues. The J segment lost 4 bases and the V segment lost 2 bases, leaving 4 bases of the junction unmatched. Germline CDR1 and CDR2: LGHNA and YNFKEQ. Repertoires were generated with immunoSEQ multiplex PCR, while TCRdb's copy carries only in-frame clones and drops some. The data show 150,000 to 170,000 clones, 88% seen once. The sequences come from peripheral blood, collected on day 0 of AZD1222 vaccination. The chain recombines TRBV4-2 with TRBJ2-1, with 8 bases matching TRBD1. The clonotype comes from an adult in good health. The CDR3 coding sequence is TGTGCCAGCAGCCAACAGGGGGCTCGATACAATGAGCAGTTCTTC. Translated, it gives CASSQQGARYNEQFF.